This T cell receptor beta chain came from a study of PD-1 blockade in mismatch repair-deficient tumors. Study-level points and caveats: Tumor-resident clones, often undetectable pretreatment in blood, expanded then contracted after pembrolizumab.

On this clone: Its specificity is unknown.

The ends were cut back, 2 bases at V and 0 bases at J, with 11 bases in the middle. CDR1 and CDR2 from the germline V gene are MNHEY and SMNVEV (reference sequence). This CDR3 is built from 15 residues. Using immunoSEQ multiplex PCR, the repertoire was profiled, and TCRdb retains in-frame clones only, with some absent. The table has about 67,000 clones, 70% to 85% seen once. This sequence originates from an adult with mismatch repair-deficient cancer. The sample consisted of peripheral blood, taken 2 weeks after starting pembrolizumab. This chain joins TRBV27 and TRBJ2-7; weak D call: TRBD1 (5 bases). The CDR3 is CASSLVGHGSYEQYF. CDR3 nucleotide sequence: TGTGCCAGCAGTTTAGTTGGACACGGCTCCTACGAGCAGTACTTC.